These T cell receptor beta chains were read from a single sample in a study of human T cells and chemical hapten exposure. TCRdb reanalysed the RACE reads using MiXCR and keeps one entry per CDR3 protein. The sample gives fewer than 300,000 distinct CDR3 sequences, 7.5% to 8% of which show up once; 1.2% is in the top ten. The source was whole blood, collected in connection with sensitization to the hapten diphenylcyclopropenone (DPC). The receptor set was obtained from a man between 18 and 29 years old with alopecia areata. Some clones in this sample may be carry-over from other donors' samples. Each CDR3 is given with its conserved first and last residue. D genes are given only for firm matches. Clone size is stated in some rows and not others, as once, few, many or a class when expanded.

V: TRBV6-2/TRBV6-3; D: -; J: TRBJ2-2; size: many; length: 14; DNA: TGTGCCAGCAGTTACTCGGCAGGCACCGGGGAGCTGTTTTTT; CDR3: CASSYSAGTGELFF
V: TRBV3-1; D: -; J: TRBJ1-3; size: many; length: 14; DNA: TGTGCCAGCAGCCAGACCTCACGCGAAAGGACCATATATTTT; CDR3: CASSQTSRERTIYF
V: TRBV7-9; D: TRBD1; J: TRBJ1-5; size: -; length: 15; DNA: TGTGCCAGCAGCTTAGGGACAGGGCTCAATCAGCCCCAGCATTTT; CDR3: CASSLGTGLNQPQHF
V: TRBV18; D: TRBD1; J: TRBJ2-1; size: few; length: 16; DNA: TGTGCCAGCTCACCACTCGGGACAGGGGTCTACAATGAGCAGTTCTTC; CDR3: CASSPLGTGVYNEQFF
V: TRBV20-1; D: TRBD1; J: TRBJ2-3; size: -; length: 15; DNA: TGCAGTGCTAGAGAGGGACAGGAGATCACAGATACGCAGTATTTT; CDR3: CSAREGQEITDTQYF
V: TRBV2; D: -; J: TRBJ1-4; size: few; length: 15; DNA: TGTGCCAGCAGTGAAAAAGCCGGACAGAATGAAAAACTGTTTTTT; CDR3: CASSEKAGQNEKLFF
V: TRBV20-1; D: -; J: TRBJ2-7; size: -; length: 16; DNA: TGCAGTGCTAGAGATCGTGGCGGGGGCTTTAGGTACGAGCAGTACTTC; CDR3: CSARDRGGGFRYEQYF
V: TRBV5-1; D: TRBD1; J: TRBJ2-7; size: -; length: 16; DNA: TGCGCCAGCAGCTTGGTCCCAGGGGGCGCATCCTACGAGCAGTACTTC; CDR3: CASSLVPGGASYEQYF
V: TRBV6-2/TRBV6-3; D: TRBD2; J: TRBJ2-3; size: few; length: 15; DNA: TGTGCCAGCTGGACCCCAGCGGGGGGCACAGATACGCAGTATTTT; CDR3: CASWTPAGGTDTQYF
V: TRBV12-3/TRBV12-4; D: -; J: TRBJ1-5; size: many; length: 12; DNA: TGTGCCAGCAGCTGGACCGTTCAGCCCCAGCATTTT; CDR3: CASSWTVQPQHF
V: TRBV6-5; D: -; J: TRBJ1-2; size: few; length: 15; DNA: TGTGCCAGTTCCTTCGACGGGCCACTTAACTATGGCTACACCTTC; CDR3: CASSFDGPLNYGYTF
V: TRBV5-1; D: -; J: TRBJ2-5; size: many; length: 13; DNA: TGCGCCAGCACGTACAGCTCAGCGGAGACCCAGTACTTC; CDR3: CASTYSSAETQYF
V: TRBV7-2; D: -; J: TRBJ2-3; size: -; length: 15; DNA: TGTGCCAGCAGCCCCCGGAGGGACAGCACAGATGCGCAGTATTTT; CDR3: CASSPRRDSTDAQYF
V: TRBV7-2; D: -; J: TRBJ1-3; size: -; length: 16; DNA: TGTGCCAGCAGCCTAGGACCAGGGAGGTCTGGAAACACCATATATTTT; CDR3: CASSLGPGRSGNTIYF
V: TRBV27; D: -; J: TRBJ1-2; size: -; length: 14; DNA: TGTGCCAGCAGTTTATCTAAGGCGGCCTATGGCTACACCTTC; CDR3: CASSLSKAAYGYTF